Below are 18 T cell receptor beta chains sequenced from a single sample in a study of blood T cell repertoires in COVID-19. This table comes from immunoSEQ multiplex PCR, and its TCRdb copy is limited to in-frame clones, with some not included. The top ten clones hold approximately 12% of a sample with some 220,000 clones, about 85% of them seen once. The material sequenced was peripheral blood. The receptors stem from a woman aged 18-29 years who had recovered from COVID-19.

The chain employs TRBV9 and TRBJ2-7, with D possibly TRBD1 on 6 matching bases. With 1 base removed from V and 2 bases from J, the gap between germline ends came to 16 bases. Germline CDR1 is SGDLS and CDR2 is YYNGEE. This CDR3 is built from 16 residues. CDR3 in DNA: TGTGCCAGCAGCGTAAACCTACGGGACAATCCCTACGAGCAGTACTTC. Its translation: CASSVNLRDNPYEQYF.

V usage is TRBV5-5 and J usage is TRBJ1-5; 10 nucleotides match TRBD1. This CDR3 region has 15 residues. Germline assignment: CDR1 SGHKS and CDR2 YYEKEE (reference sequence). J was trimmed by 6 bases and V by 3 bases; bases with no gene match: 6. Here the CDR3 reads CASSYGTGEFQPQHF. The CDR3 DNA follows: TGTGCCAGCAGCTACGGGACAGGGGAGTTTCAGCCCCAGCATTTT.

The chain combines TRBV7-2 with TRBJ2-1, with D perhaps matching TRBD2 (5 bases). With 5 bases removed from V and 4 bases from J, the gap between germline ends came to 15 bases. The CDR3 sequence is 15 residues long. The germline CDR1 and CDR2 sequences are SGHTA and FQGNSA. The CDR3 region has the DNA TGTGCCAGCAGCCCTCGGGATGTGGGGTACAATGAGCAGTTCTTC. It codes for CASSPRDVGYNEQFF.

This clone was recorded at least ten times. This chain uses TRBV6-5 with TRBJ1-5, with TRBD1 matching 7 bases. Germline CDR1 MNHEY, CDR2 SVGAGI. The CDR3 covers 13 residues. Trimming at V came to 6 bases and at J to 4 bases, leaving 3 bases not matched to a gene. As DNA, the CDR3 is TGTGCCAGCAGCCAGGACAGGAATCAGCCCCAGCATTTT. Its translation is CASSQDRNQPQHF.

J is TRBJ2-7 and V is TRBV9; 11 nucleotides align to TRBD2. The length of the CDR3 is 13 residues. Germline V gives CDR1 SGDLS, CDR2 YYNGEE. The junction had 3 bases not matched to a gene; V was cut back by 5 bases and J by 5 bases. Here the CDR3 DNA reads TGTGCCAGCAGTGCTAGCGGGAGGCACGAGCAGTACTTC. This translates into CASSASGRHEQYF.

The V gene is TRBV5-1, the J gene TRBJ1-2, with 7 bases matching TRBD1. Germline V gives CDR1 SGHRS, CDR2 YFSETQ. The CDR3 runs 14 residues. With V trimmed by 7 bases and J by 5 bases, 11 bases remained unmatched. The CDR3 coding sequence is TGCGCCAGCGGGGAATCGACAGGGCTTTATGGCTACACCTTC. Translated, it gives CASGESTGLYGYTF.

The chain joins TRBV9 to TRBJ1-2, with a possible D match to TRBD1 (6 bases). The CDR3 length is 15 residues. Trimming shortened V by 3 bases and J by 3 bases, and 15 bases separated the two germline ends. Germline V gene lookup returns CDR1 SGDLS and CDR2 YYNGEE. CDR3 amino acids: CASSARGGGHYGYTF. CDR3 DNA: TGTGCCAGCAGCGCCCGAGGGGGGGGACACTATGGCTACACCTTC. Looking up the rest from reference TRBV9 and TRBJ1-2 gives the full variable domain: DSGVTQTPKHLITATGQRVTLRCSPRSGDLSVYWYQQSLDQGLQFLIQYYNGEERAKGNILERFSAQQFPDLHSELNLSSLELGDSALYFCASSARGGGHYGYTFGSGTRLTVV.

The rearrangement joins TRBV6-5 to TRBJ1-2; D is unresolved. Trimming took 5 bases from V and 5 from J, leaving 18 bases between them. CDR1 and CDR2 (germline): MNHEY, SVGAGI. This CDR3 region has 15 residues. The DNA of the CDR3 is TGTGCCAGCAGTCGGTCTCGGGAAGAGCCTTATGGCTACACCTTC. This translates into CASSRSREEPYGYTF.

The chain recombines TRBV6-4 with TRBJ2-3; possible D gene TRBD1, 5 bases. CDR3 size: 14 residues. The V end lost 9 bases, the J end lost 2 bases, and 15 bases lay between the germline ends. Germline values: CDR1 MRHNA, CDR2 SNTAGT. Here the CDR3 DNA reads TGTGCCAGGACCACTGGGGCAACCACAGATACGCAGTATTTT. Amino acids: CARTTGATTDTQYF.

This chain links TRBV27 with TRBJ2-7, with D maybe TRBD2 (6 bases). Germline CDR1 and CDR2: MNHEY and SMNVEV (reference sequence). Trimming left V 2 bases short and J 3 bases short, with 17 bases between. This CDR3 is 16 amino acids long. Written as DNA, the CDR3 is TGTGCCAGCAGTTTACGCAACGGAGGGGTGGGCTACGAGCAGTACTTC. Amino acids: CASSLRNGGVGYEQYF.

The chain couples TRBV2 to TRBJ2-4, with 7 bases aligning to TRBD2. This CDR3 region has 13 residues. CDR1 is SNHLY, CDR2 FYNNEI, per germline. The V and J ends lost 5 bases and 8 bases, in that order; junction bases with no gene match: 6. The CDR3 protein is CASSLGLPDIQYF. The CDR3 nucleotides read TGTGCCAGCAGTTTGGGACTACCAGACATTCAGTACTTC.

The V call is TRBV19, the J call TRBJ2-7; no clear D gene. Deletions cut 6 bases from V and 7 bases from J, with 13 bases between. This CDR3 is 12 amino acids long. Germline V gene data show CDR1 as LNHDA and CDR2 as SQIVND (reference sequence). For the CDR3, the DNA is TGTGCCAGTAGCATCACCGACTCTGAGCAGTACTTC. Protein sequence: CASSITDSEQYF.

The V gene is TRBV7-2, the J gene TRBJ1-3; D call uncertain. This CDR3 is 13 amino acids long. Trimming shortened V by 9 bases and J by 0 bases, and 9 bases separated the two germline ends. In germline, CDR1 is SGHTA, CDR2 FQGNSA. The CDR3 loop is CASQDTSGNTIYF. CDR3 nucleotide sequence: TGTGCCAGTCAGGATACCTCTGGAAACACCATATATTTT.

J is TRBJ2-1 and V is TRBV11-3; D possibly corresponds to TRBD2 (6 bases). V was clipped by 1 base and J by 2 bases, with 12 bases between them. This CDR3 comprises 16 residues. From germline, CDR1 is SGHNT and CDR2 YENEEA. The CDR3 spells CASSLGLGTPYNEQFF. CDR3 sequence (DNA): TGTGCCAGCAGCTTAGGACTCGGGACTCCCTACAATGAGCAGTTCTTC.

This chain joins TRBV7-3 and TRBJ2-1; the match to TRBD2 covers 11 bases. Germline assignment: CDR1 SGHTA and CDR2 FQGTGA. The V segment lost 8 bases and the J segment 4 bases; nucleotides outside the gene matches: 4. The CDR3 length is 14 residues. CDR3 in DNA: TGTGCCAGCTCCACTAGCGGGGGATACAATGAGCAGTTCTTC. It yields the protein CASSTSGGYNEQFF. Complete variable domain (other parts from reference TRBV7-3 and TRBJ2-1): GAGVSQTPSNKVTEKGKYVELRCDPISGHTALYWYRQSLGQGPEFLIYFQGTGAADDSGLPNDRFFAVRPEGSVSTLKIQRTERGDSAVYLCASSTSGGYNEQFFGPGTRLTVL.

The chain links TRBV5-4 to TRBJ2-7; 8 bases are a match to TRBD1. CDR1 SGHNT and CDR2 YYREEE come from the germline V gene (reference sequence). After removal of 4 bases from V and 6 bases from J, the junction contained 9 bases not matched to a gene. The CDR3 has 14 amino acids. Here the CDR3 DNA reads TGTGCCAGCAGCGCAAGGGGACAGGCCGGCGAGCAGTACTTC. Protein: CASSARGQAGEQYF.

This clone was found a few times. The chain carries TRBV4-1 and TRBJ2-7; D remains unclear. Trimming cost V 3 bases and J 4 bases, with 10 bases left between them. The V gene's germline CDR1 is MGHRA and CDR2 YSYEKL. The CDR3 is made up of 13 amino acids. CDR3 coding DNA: TGCGCCAGCAGCCACACCGAACAGTACGAGCAGTACTTC. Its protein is CASSHTEQYEQYF.

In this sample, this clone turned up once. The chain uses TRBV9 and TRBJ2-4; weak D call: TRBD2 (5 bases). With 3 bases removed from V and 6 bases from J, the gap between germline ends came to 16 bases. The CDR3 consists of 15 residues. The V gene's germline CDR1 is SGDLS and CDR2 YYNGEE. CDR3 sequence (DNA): TGTGCCAGCAGCGATAGCAACGGGGTTGGAAACATTCAGTACTTC. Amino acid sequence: CASSDSNGVGNIQYF. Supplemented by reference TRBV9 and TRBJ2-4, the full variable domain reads DSGVTQTPKHLITATGQRVTLRCSPRSGDLSVYWYQQSLDQGLQFLIQYYNGEERAKGNILERFSAQQFPDLHSELNLSSLELGDSALYFCASSDSNGVGNIQYFGAGTRLSVL.